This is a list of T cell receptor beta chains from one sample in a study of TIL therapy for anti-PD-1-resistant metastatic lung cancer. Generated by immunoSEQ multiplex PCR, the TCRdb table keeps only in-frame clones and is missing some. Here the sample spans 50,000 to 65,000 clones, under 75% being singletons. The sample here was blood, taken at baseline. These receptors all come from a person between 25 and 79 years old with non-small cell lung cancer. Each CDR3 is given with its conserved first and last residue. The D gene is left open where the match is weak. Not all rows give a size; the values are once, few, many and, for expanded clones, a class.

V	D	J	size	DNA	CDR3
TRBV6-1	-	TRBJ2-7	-	TGTGCCAGCAGTAAAGTGAATAGGGGGGTCTACGAGCAGTACTTC	CASSKVNRGVYEQYF
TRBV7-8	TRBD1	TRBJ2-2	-	TGTGCCAGCAGCCCCTCGACAGGGGGGGCCGGGGAGCTGTTTTTT	CASSPSTGGAGELFF
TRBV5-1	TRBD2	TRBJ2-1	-	TGCGCCAGCAGCTTACTAGCGGAAACCTACAATGAGCAGTTCTTC	CASSLLAETYNEQFF
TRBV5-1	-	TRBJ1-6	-	TGCGCCAGCAGCTTGGGAACAACCTATAATTCACCCCTCCACTTT	CASSLGTTYNSPLHF
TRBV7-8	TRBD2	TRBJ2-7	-	TGTGCCAGCAGCTTAGCGGCTAGCGGGGGGGATATCGAGCAGTACTTC	CASSLAASGGDIEQYF
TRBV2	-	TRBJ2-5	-	TGTGCCAGCAGTTACAGACGGATACAAGAGACCCAGTACTTC	CASSYRRIQETQYF
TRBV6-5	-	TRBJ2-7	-	TGTGCCAGCAGTTTTGGTGGGACTGACGAGCAGTACTTC	CASSFGGTDEQYF
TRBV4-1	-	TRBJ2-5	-	TGCGCCAGCAGCCAAGGGGGGTGGGGAGAGACCCAGTACTTC	CASSQGGWGETQYF
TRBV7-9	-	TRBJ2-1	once	TGTGCCAGCAGCTTATCTTATGAGCAGTTCTTC	CASSLSYEQFF
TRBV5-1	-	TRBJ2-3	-	TGCGCCAGCAGCGGGGGTAGATCCGGCAGTGATACGCAGTATTTT	CASSGGRSGSDTQYF
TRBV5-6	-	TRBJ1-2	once	TGTGCCAGCAGCTTGGAAGCCATGAACTATGGCTACACCTTC	CASSLEAMNYGYTF
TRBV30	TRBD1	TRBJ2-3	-	TGTGCCTGGAGGCGACAGGGGGGAGGGGATACGCAGTATTTT	CAWRRQGGGDTQYF
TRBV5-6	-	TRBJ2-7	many	TGTGCCAGCAGCTTGACCCACAGCTCCTACGAGCAGTACTTC	CASSLTHSSYEQYF
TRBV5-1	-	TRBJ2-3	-	TGCGCCAGCAGCTTGTTAGAGTCCTTGGATACGCAGTATTTT	CASSLLESLDTQYF
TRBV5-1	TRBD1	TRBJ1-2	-	TGCGCCAGCAGCGAGGGACAGGGGGATGGCTACACCTTC	CASSEGQGDGYTF
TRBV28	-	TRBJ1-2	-	TGTGCCAGCAGTTTACACAGGCCAGGCTATGGCTACACCTTC	CASSLHRPGYGYTF
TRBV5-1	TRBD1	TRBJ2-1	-	TGCGCCAGCAGCGCTGGGACAGCCTACAATGAGCAGTTCTTC	CASSAGTAYNEQFF
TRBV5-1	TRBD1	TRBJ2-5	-	TGCGCCAGCAGCTTAAACAGGGGGCCCGCCATGGGAGAGACCCAGTACTTC	CASSLNRGPAMGETQYF
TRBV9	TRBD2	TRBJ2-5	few	TGTGCCAGCAGCGTAGGGGCTAGCGGGAGCCTGGGGGAGACCCAGTACTTC	CASSVGASGSLGETQYF
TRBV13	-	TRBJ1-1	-	TGTGCCAGCAGCTTAAGGAGGGCCTCGTCAGCTTTCTTT	CASSLRRASSAFF